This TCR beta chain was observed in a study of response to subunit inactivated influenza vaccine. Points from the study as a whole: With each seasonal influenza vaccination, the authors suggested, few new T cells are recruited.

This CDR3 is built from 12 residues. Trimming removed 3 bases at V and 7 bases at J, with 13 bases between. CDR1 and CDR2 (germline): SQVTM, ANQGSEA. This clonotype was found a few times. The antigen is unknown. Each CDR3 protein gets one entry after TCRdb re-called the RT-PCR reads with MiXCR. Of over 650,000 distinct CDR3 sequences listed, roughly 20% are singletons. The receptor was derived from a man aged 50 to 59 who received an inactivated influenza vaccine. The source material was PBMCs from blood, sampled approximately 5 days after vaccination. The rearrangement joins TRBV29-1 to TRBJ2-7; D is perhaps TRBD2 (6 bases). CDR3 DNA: TGCAGCGTTGAGGGCCTGGCGGGAGAGCAGTACTTC. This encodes CSVEGLAGEQYF.